The clone carrying this T cell receptor beta chain was found once. Trimming took 4 bases from V and 10 from J; bases not matched to a gene: 0. The CDR3 contains 11 residues. The record originates from a study of blood T cell repertoires in COVID-19. As for the study in general: Both acute and convalescent COVID-19 samples were obtained from the United States, Italy and Spain.

Original analysis: From reference gene primer amplification, estimates of nucleated cell counts were derived. TCRdb's copy holds only in-frame clones and misses some; the assay was immunoSEQ multiplex PCR. Clonal size and the V and J genes are those of that table, whereas D and trimming came from the DNA. The sample has approximately 36,000 clones; about 76% are singletons. The gene calls are TRBV12-3 or TRBV12-4 and TRBJ2-1; 8 positions match TRBD1. Sequenced: peripheral blood. This receptor was obtained from a man between 65 and 85 years old with COVID-19, enrolled during active disease. The CDR3 DNA reads as TGTGCCAGCAGTTGGACAGGGGAGCAGTTCTTC. Amino acids: CASSWTGEQFF.